The clone carrying this T cell receptor (beta chain) was counted ten times or more. Its target is not known. This specimen belongs to a study of T cells in Graves' hyperthyroidism and ophthalmopathy. Enrolled ophthalmopathy patients presented with a Clinical Activity Score of at least 3, a NOSPECS grade of at least 4, and disease duration under 3 months. Uncontrolled infection, other autoimmune disease, pregnancy or lactation disqualified patients from enrolment. Fresh peripheral blood, around 9.2 ml of it, supplied the PBMCs. The V segment lost 4 bases and the J segment 0 bases; nucleotides outside the gene matches: 3. This CDR3 region has 16 residues. Looked up from germline, CDR1 is SGHVS and CDR2 is FNYEAQ. RNA transcripts served as the template for amplifying TCR beta CDR3 regions. A first-round RT-PCR of the TCR CDR3 used the HTBI primer set. TCRdb passed the multiplex PCR reads through MiXCR, listing each CDR3 protein once. The sample holds about 640,000 distinct CDR3 sequences, roughly 14% seen once.

The study's findings and limits: Most clonotypes expanded in thyroid above 0.001 were likewise present in blood.

This TCR was recovered from a woman between 45 and 60 years old with Graves' ophthalmopathy. The sample comprised blood. The V gene is TRBV7-6, the J gene TRBJ2-2, with 9 bases matching TRBD1. The CDR3, as DNA: TGTGCCAGCAGCTCATGGACAGGGGCGAACACCGGGGAGCTGTTTTTT. This codes for CASSSWTGANTGELFF.